This passage covers 31 T cell receptor beta chains from one sample sequenced in a study of T cells expressing NK-cell markers. For each CDR3 protein, TCRdb gives one entry from its re-call of the 5' RACE reads, without DNA. The sample's table shows over 150,000 distinct CDR3 sequences. The sample taken for sequencing was blood T cells: a sorted CD56 or NKG2C T cell subset, CD4+ or CD8+ T cells, or bulk PBMC T cells (not recorded which). All receptors come from a woman aged 45-65 years in good health.

V usage is TRBV6-5 and J usage is TRBJ2-1; TCRdb names TRBD2, which stays unverified in the absence of DNA. CDR1 MNHEY and CDR2 SVGAGI come from the germline V gene. The CDR3 spans 17 residues. The CDR3 here is CASSSLPLAMVENEQFF.

The chain has TRBV29-1 and TRBJ2-5; TCRdb reports TRBD2, a call that lacks DNA to check it against. The CDR3 extends over 17 amino acids. CDR1 and CDR2 (germline): SQVTM, ANQGSEA. The CDR3 is CSVEELMLADIQETQYF.

The CDR3 spells CASSYTSTYNYEQYF. The rearrangement links TRBV7-9 to TRBJ2-7; TCRdb proposes TRBD2, but this gene call is untestable without DNA. This CDR3 contains 15 residues. CDR1 is SEHNR, CDR2 FQNEAQ, per germline (reference sequence).

The chain links TRBV2 to TRBJ2-3; no DNA is available, so the TRBD2 call from TCRdb remains unchecked. Per germline, CDR1 SNHLY and CDR2 FYNNEI. The CDR3 covers 17 residues. The CDR3 is CASSVLTGGASTDTQYF.

The chain links TRBV6-6 to TRBJ1-1. The CDR3 consists of 14 residues. Germline V CDR1 and CDR2: MNHNY, SVGAGI (reference sequence). The CDR3 sequence: CASSYSQLNTEAFF.

The V call is TRBV27, the J call TRBJ1-3; TCRdb selects TRBD1, and the lack of DNA leaves this call unchecked. The CDR3 sequence is 15 residues long. Germline V lookup: CDR1 MNHEY, CDR2 SMNVEV (reference sequence). CDR3 sequence reads: CASSPTGTPGNTIYF.

The CDR3 is CAWSGTLSTDTQYF. This sequence joins TRBV30 and TRBJ2-3. The CDR3 is 14 amino acids. CDR1 and CDR2 from the germline V gene are GTSNPN and SVGIG (reference sequence).

The chain carries TRBV4-1 and TRBJ2-3; the TRBD2 assignment by TCRdb is unverifiable without DNA. The germline V gene has CDR1 MGHRA and CDR2 YSYEKL. The CDR3 loop spans 17 amino acids. The CDR3 here is CASSQDLPAGITDTQYF.

The gene calls are TRBV6-5 and TRBJ2-7. Germline V gene lookup returns CDR1 MNHEY and CDR2 SVGAGI. This CDR3 has 14 amino acids. The CDR3 spells CASSVDPLSYEQYF.

The genes are TRBV2 and TRBJ2-7; with no DNA, the TCRdb D assignment of TRBD2 cannot be verified. CDR3 length equals 15 residues. Germline V gene lookup returns CDR1 SNHLY and CDR2 FYNNEI. CDR3: CASTPRLAGVLEQYF.

V and J are TRBV24-1 and TRBJ2-2; TCRdb's D gene call, TRBD1, goes unchecked for lack of DNA. Germline-derived CDR1 and CDR2 are KGHDR and SFDVKD. This CDR3 comprises 17 residues. The CDR3 region is CATSDRVGLPNTGELFF.

The rearrangement joins TRBV20-1 to TRBJ2-4. The CDR3 sequence is 12 residues long. Germline V CDR1 and CDR2: DFQATT, SNEGSKA (reference sequence). The CDR3 region is CSAREDENIQYF.

The rearrangement links TRBV20-1 to TRBJ2-3; TCRdb picks TRBD2, but there is no DNA to check that call. The CDR3 sequence is 16 residues long. Germline V gene data show CDR1 as DFQATT and CDR2 as SNEGSKA (reference sequence). CDR3 amino acids: CSARDWLGSITDTQYF.

The chain has TRBV11-2 and TRBJ1-1. Germline V gene sequence: CDR1 SGHAT, CDR2 FQNNGV. The CDR3 has 12 amino acids. The CDR3: CASSPDGSEAFF.

The chain is built from TRBV14 and TRBJ2-1; absent DNA, TCRdb's TRBD2 call cannot be checked. Germline V gene lookup returns CDR1 SGHDN and CDR2 FVKESK. CDR3 length: 15 amino acids. Here the CDR3 reads CASSQRRGLTNEQFF.

The V call is TRBV10-2, the J call TRBJ2-1; TCRdb calls TRBD2, which cannot be checked without DNA. The CDR3 spans 16 residues. Germline CDR1 WSHSY, CDR2 SAAADI. CDR3 protein: CATWGLAGSTYNEQFF.

This rearrangement joins TRBV3-1 to TRBJ2-5; TCRdb reports TRBD1, a call that lacks DNA to check it against. Germline V lookup: CDR1 LGHDT, CDR2 YNNKEL (reference sequence). This CDR3 region has 15 residues. The CDR3: CASSQRQGAGETQYF.

The V and J genes are TRBV20-1 and TRBJ2-3. Germline assignment: CDR1 DFQATT and CDR2 SNEGSKA (reference sequence). The length of the CDR3 is 15 residues. The CDR3: CSARAKDGPTDTQYF.

The chain employs TRBV15 and TRBJ2-3. The germline gives CDR1 LNHNV, CDR2 YYDKDF (reference sequence). CDR3 size: 13 residues. The CDR3 reads CATSRTSADTQYF.

V is TRBV5-1 and J is TRBJ2-5; the TCRdb call, TRBD1, lacks DNA for checking. CDR3 length: 13 amino acids. CDR1 is SGHRS, CDR2 YFSETQ, per germline. The CDR3 sequence is CASSTWVRETQYF.

The chain combines TRBV10-3 with TRBJ2-1; lacking DNA, the TRBD2 call made by TCRdb goes unchecked. The germline V gene has CDR1 ENHRY and CDR2 SYGVKD. The CDR3 loop spans 15 amino acids. The CDR3 sequence: CAISGLAGEFNEQFF.

The rearrangement uses TRBV15 and TRBJ2-1. The length of the CDR3 is 13 residues. The germline V gene has CDR1 LNHNV and CDR2 YYDKDF (reference sequence). CDR3 protein: CATSLTIYNEQFF.

The genes are TRBV12-3 or TRBV12-4 and TRBJ2-1. CDR3 length: 15 residues. This CDR3 reads CASSFRSTTANEQFF.

The rearrangement joins TRBV6-5 to TRBJ2-1; lacking DNA, the TRBD2 call made by TCRdb goes unchecked. This CDR3 comprises 15 residues. Per the germline V gene, CDR1 is MNHEY and CDR2 is SVGAGI. The CDR3 sequence is CASTPISGSIGEQFF.

CDR3 region: CASSLVSSSYNEQFF. The gene calls are TRBV12-3 or TRBV12-4 and TRBJ2-1. CDR3 length: 15 amino acids.

This sequence joins TRBV7-9 and TRBJ2-1; no DNA is available, so the TRBD2 call from TCRdb remains unchecked. The length of the CDR3 is 13 residues. Germline-derived CDR1 and CDR2 are SEHNR and FQNEAQ (reference sequence). The CDR3 spells CASSLEGTDEQFF. Variable domain in full (rest from reference TRBV7-9 and TRBJ2-1): DTGVSQNPRHKITKRGQNVTFRCDPISEHNRLYWYRQTLGQGPEFLTYFQNEAQLEKSRLLSDRFSAERPKGSFSTLEIQRTEQGDSAMYLCASSLEGTDEQFFGPGTRLTVL.

CDR3 amino acids: CASRMGESNEKLFF. V gene TRBV12-3 or TRBV12-4 combines with J gene TRBJ1-4; the D call of TRBD1 rests on TCRdb alone, since no DNA is present to check it. CDR3 size: 14 residues.

The rearrangement joins TRBV4-1 to TRBJ2-2; with no DNA, the TCRdb D assignment of TRBD2 cannot be verified. This CDR3 contains 19 residues. From germline, CDR1 is MGHRA and CDR2 YSYEKL. This chain's CDR3 is CASSQGYLLAGDNTGELFF.

This chain links TRBV29-1 with TRBJ1-2; no DNA is available, so the TRBD1 call from TCRdb remains unchecked. Germline values: CDR1 SQVTM, CDR2 ANQGSEA. The CDR3 loop spans 13 amino acids. The CDR3 reads CSVYGTPVYGYTF.

J is TRBJ1-1 and V is TRBV29-1; TCRdb picks TRBD1, but there is no DNA to check that call. The CDR3 has 13 amino acids. CDR1 is SQVTM, CDR2 ANQGSEA, per germline. The CDR3 is CSVGGPLNTEAFF.

The chain carries TRBV11-2 and TRBJ2-1; absent DNA, TCRdb's TRBD2 call cannot be checked. The CDR3 runs 15 residues. The germline gives CDR1 SGHAT, CDR2 FQNNGV. This CDR3 reads CASSLELAGNNEQFF.